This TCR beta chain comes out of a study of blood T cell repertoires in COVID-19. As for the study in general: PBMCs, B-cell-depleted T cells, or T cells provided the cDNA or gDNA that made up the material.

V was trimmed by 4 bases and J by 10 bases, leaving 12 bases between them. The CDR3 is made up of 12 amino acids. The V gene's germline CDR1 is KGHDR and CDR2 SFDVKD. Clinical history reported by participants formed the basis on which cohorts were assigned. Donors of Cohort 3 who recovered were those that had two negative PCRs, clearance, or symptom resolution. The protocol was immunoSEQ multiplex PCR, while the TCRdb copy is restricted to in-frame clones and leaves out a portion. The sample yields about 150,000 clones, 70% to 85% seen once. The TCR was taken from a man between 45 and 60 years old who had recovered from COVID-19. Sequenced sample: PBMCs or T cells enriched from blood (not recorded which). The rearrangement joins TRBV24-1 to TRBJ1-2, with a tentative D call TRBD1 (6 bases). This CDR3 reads CATSDQQGTYTF. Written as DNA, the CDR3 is TGTGCCACCAGTGACCAGCAGGGGACCTACACCTTC.